These 21 T cell receptor beta chains originate from one sample sequenced in a study of OX40 agonist ivuxolimab in advanced cancers. The library was prepared using the immunoSEQ multiplex PCR assay. This is the immuneACCESS table as TCRdb keeps it, with only in-frame sequences that have V and J called. A part of the clones is gone; compared with another copy, unresolved V genes explain less than half, and the rest is unexplained. In all, the sample holds tens of thousands of clones, and roughly 80% of those were seen once. The ten largest clones take up around 2.1% of the sample. Sequencing used CD4+ or CD8+ T cells sorted from blood, obtained in a trial of the OX40 agonist ivuxolimab. These receptors originate from an adult with an advanced solid tumor such as melanoma, head and neck, liver or kidney cancer.

Points on this clone: Additional DNA sequences in this sample encode the identical CDR3. The chain couples TRBV7-2 to TRBJ1-2; possibly TRBD1 for D (6 bases). Germline lookup yields CDR1 SGHTA and CDR2 FQGNSA. The CDR3 contains 13 residues. The V end was cut by 1 base, the J end by 6 bases, with 9 bases between. In DNA form, the CDR3 reads TGTGCCAGCAGCTTAGTTGGGGGCAATGGCTACACCTTC. Protein sequence: CASSLVGGNGYTF.

In its sample, this clone was seen a few times. The V and J genes are TRBV6-6 and TRBJ1-5; D remains unclear. The CDR3 totals 16 residues. Trimming took 5 bases from V and 3 from J, leaving 17 bases between them. The germline V gene encodes CDR1 MNHNY and CDR2 SVGAGI (reference sequence). DNA for the CDR3: TGTGCCAGCAGTAATCGAATTGACTGGAACAATCAGCCCCAGCATTTT. Its protein product is CASSNRIDWNNQPQHF.

V gene TRBV6-5 combines with J gene TRBJ2-2, with a tentative D call TRBD2 (7 bases). The germline V and J ends were trimmed by 0 bases and 3 bases, with 8 bases remaining between them. Germline CDR1 reads MNHEY; CDR2 reads SVGAGI. There are 15 residues in the CDR3. The CDR3 nucleotides read TGTGCCAGCAGTTACTCCGGGGGGCACACCGGGGAGCTGTTTTTT. Its protein is CASSYSGGHTGELFF.

The chain joins TRBV18 to TRBJ1-3; TRBD1 matches 7 bases. Germline CDR1 is KGHSH and CDR2 is LQKENI. The length of the CDR3 is 17 residues. V dropped 6 bases and J dropped 0; count of bases not matched to a gene: 11. CDR3 protein: CASSSQGFLASGNTIYF. CDR3 nucleotide sequence: TGTGCCAGCTCGTCACAGGGGTTTCTTGCCTCTGGAAACACCATATATTTT.

The chain couples TRBV23-1 to TRBJ2-1; 12 bases align to TRBD1. TRBV23-1 is noted as an ORF with a role that remains uncertain. The CDR3 covers 16 residues. Trimming took 3 bases from V and 10 from J; bases not matched to a gene: 10. CDR3 bases: TGCGCCAGCAGTCATCCGCGGGACAGGGGGCGTTTCGAGCAGTTCTTC. It translates to CASSHPRDRGRFEQFF.

V is TRBV7-2 and J is TRBJ2-3; 16 bases fit TRBD2. The junction had 9 bases not matched to a gene; V was cut back by 6 bases and J by 0 bases. The CDR3 consists of 19 residues. Germline V gives CDR1 SGHTA, CDR2 FQGNSA. The CDR3 reads CASREPGLAGGESTDTQYF. The CDR3 coding sequence is TGTGCCAGCAGGGAACCGGGACTAGCGGGGGGGGAAAGCACAGATACGCAGTATTTT. The complete variable domain, with remaining parts taken from reference TRBV7-2 and TRBJ2-3, reads GAGVSQSPSNKVTEKGKDVELRCDPISGHTALYWYRQSLGQGLEFLIYFQGNSAPDKSGLPSDRFSAERTGGSVSTLTIQRTQQEDSAVYLCASREPGLAGGESTDTQYFGPGTRLTVL.

This rearrangement joins TRBV4-3 to TRBJ2-7, with D possibly TRBD2 on 6 matching bases. Germline V CDR1 and CDR2: LGHNA, YSLEER. Deletions cut 0 bases from V and 0 bases from J, with 12 bases between. CDR3 size: 16 residues. CDR3 nucleotides: TGCGCCAGCAGCCAAGAATTACGGGGGACCTCCTACGAGCAGTACTTC. This translates into CASSQELRGTSYEQYF.

The chain combines TRBV5-4 with TRBJ2-4, with 13 bases that match TRBD2. The CDR3 totals 20 residues. Trimming took 3 bases from V and 0 from J; bases not matched to a gene: 12. Looked up from germline, CDR1 is SGHNT and CDR2 is YYREEE (reference sequence). Written as DNA, the CDR3 is TGTGCCAGCAGCTCAAGCTTGACTAGCGGGAGGAGTCCAGCCAAAAACATTCAGTACTTC. Encoded protein: CASSSSLTSGRSPAKNIQYF.

This chain uses TRBV19 with TRBJ1-5, with TRBD1 matching 11 bases. The CDR3 loop spans 16 amino acids. Trimming removed 4 bases from V and 7 bases from J; junction bases left unmatched: 9. Germline loops: CDR1 LNHDA, CDR2 SQIVND (reference sequence). DNA for the CDR3: TGTGCCAGTAGTAGGACAGGGGGCGCGCCTCGGCAGCCCCAGCATTTT. It translates to CASSRTGGAPRQPQHF.

V gene TRBV6-5 combines with J gene TRBJ1-5, with D unclear. V was shortened by 5 bases and J by 4 bases, with 6 bases between the two germline ends. The CDR3 spans 12 residues. Germline V gene sequence: CDR1 MNHEY, CDR2 SVGAGI. CDR3: CASSKKNQPQHF. The CDR3 DNA sequence: TGTGCCAGCAGTAAAAAAAATCAGCCCCAGCATTTT.

The chain is built from TRBV10-3 and TRBJ1-1; D uncertain. The CDR3 extends over 14 amino acids. V lost 4 bases and J 0 bases, leaving 9 bases between the germline ends. The germline CDR1 and CDR2 sequences are ENHRY and SYGVKD. CDR3 sequence (DNA): TGTGCCATCAGTGTCACGACGGTGAACACTGAAGCTTTCTTT. Its translation is CAISVTTVNTEAFF.

The gene calls are TRBV6-6 and TRBJ2-7; tentative D call: TRBD1 (5 bases). Trimming took off 6 bases at V and 5 bases at J, with 11 bases between the two ends. The germline V gene encodes CDR1 MNHNY and CDR2 SVGAGI (reference sequence). This CDR3 contains 12 residues. This CDR3 reads CASREQAHEQYF. DNA of the CDR3: TGTGCCAGCAGGGAACAGGCCCACGAGCAGTACTTC.

The V gene is TRBV11-2, the J gene TRBJ2-7; D call uncertain. Germline CDR1 is SGHAT and CDR2 is FQNNGV. The V gene lost 3 bases and the J gene lost 6 bases, with 9 bases spanning the gap. The CDR3 consists of 12 residues. The CDR3 loop reads CASSFRAGEQYF. For the CDR3, the DNA is TGTGCCAGCAGCTTTAGGGCTGGCGAGCAGTACTTC.

The chain is built from TRBV19 and TRBJ2-2; D remains unclear. The CDR3 totals 16 residues. Germline values: CDR1 LNHDA, CDR2 SQIVND (reference sequence). Trimming shortened V by 1 base and J by 5 bases, and 14 bases separated the two germline ends. The DNA of the CDR3 is TGTGCCAGTAGTATAGGTTGGGGAAAGGAAACCGGGGAGCTGTTTTTT. Its translation is CASSIGWGKETGELFF.

J is TRBJ2-3 and V is TRBV5-1, with TRBD1 identical over 7 bases. With 0 bases clipped from V and 2 bases from J, the junction kept 3 bases outside the gene matches. In germline, CDR1 is SGHRS, CDR2 YFSETQ. The CDR3 has 15 residues. The CDR3 spells CASSLGTGATDTQYF. The DNA for the CDR3 is TGCGCCAGCAGCTTGGGGACAGGCGCCACAGATACGCAGTATTTT.

The chain joins TRBV18 to TRBJ1-6; D call uncertain. The CDR3 has 14 amino acids. The germline gives CDR1 KGHSH, CDR2 LQKENI. V was pared by 2 bases and J by 8 bases, with 10 bases between. The CDR3 spells CASSPTGVDSPLHF. The CDR3 nucleotides are TGTGCCAGCTCACCAACCGGAGTGGATTCACCCCTCCACTTT.

Only one count was recorded for this clone. The CDR3 is CASSFISGGETQYF. The CDR3 coding sequence is TGCGCCAGCAGCTTTATTAGCGGGGGGGAGACCCAGTACTTC. The chain recombines TRBV5-1 with TRBJ2-5; 10 bases line up with TRBD2. Germline trimming cut 2 bases from V and 5 bases from J; bases unmatched to any gene: 3. The CDR3 covers 14 residues. Germline loops: CDR1 SGHRS, CDR2 YFSETQ.

The chain employs TRBV6-1 and TRBJ1-1, with a possible D match to TRBD1 (6 bases). This CDR3 is 15 amino acids long. Germline assignment: CDR1 MNHNS and CDR2 SASEGT. The V end was cut by 6 bases, the J end by 5 bases, with 19 bases between. CDR3 loop: CASSALGGEGTEAFF. In DNA form, the CDR3 reads TGTGCCAGCAGCGCTCTAGGGGGAGAAGGAACTGAAGCTTTCTTT.

This clone was found once. The chain uses TRBV18 and TRBJ2-5, with 8 nucleotides matching TRBD2. The V gene end was trimmed by 4 bases and the J gene end by 5 bases; junction bases not matched to a gene: 6. CDR3 length: 14 residues. The germline gives CDR1 KGHSH, CDR2 LQKENI. The CDR3 nucleotides are TGTGCCAGCTCACAACTAGCGGCGGGGGAGACCCAGTACTTC. It encodes CASSQLAAGETQYF.

V is TRBV21-1 and J is TRBJ2-2; whether TRBD2, the table's D call, matches the DNA was not checked. TRBV21-1 is tagged as a pseudogene. The CDR3 spans 17 residues. The CDR3, as DNA: TGTGCCAGCAGCAAAAAGTGGCCTAGCGGGGGCGGCGGGGAGCTGTTTTTT. This codes for CASSKKWPSGGGGELFF.

This rearrangement joins TRBV18 to TRBJ2-5; D is unresolved. The V and J ends lost 1 base and 2 bases respectively, with 5 bases between them. Germline values: CDR1 KGHSH, CDR2 LQKENI. CDR3 size: 13 residues. CDR3 sequence: CASSPLLQETQYF. CDR3 DNA: TGTGCCAGCTCACCACTCCTACAAGAGACCCAGTACTTC.